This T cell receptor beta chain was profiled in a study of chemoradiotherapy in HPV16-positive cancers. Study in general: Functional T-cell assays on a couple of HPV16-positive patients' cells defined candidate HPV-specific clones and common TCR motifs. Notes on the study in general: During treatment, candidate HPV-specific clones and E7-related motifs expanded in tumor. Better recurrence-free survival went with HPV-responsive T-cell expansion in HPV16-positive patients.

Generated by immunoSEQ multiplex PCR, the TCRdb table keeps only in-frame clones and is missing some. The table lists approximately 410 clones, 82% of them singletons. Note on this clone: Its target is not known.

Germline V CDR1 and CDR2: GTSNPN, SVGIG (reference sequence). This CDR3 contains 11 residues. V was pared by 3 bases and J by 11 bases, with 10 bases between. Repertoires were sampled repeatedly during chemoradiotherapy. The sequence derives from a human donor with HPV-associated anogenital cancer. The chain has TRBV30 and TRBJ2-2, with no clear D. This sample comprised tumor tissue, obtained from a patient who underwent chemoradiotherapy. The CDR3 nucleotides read TGTGCCTGGAGCGCGTACCGAGAGCTGTTTTTT. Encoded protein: CAWSAYRELFF.